Listed here are 9 T cell receptor beta chains from one sample, sequenced in a study of regulatory T cells in long-lasting Graves disease. iRepertoire HTBI primers and Arm-PCR of CDR3 regions built TCR beta libraries. TCRdb re-called the multiplex PCR reads with MiXCR, one entry per CDR3 protein. The data show over 200,000 distinct CDR3 sequences, with about 18% seen just once and around 15% held by the top ten. Time point described: newly diagnosed GD, antithyroid drugs for less than 3 months. PBMCs provided the RNA from which the TCR library was made. These same records also appear under a second study, on T cells in Graves' hyperthyroidism and ophthalmopathy.

The specimen was peripheral blood mononuclear cells (PBMCs), collected at new diagnosis, from a patient treated with antithyroid drugs. The receptors derive from a woman in her twenties or thirties with Graves disease.

This clonotype was found a few times. J is TRBJ2-3 and V is TRBV20-1; D assignment may be TRBD1 or TRBD2 (5 bases each). V dropped 0 bases and J dropped 4 bases, with 14 bases sitting between them. The germline V gene has CDR1 DFQATT and CDR2 SNEGSKA (reference sequence). The CDR3 has 15 amino acids. The CDR3 nucleotides are TGCAGTGCTAGAGATGGGACGGGGCGGGCAGATACGCAGTATTTT. It encodes CSARDGTGRADTQYF.

This clonotype was seen a handful of times. The V gene is TRBV19, the J gene TRBJ1-2, with 7 bases matching TRBD1. This CDR3 is 14 amino acids long. The V gene's germline CDR1 is LNHDA and CDR2 SQIVND (reference sequence). Trimming took 6 bases from V and 4 from J; bases not matched to a gene: 8. The CDR3 region has the DNA TGTGCCAGTAGCCCGACAGGGACCGTCTATGGCTACACCTTC. Translation: CASSPTGTVYGYTF.

This clonotype was recorded once. This likely traces to a read error, being one base from a far larger clone. This rearrangement joins TRBV7-9 to TRBJ2-3; possibly TRBD1 for D (6 bases). The CDR3 runs to 19 residues. Germline V gives CDR1 SEHNR, CDR2 FQNEAQ (reference sequence). Trimming stripped 4 bases from V and 0 bases from J, with 23 bases between. CDR3 nucleotide sequence: TGTGCCAGCAGCTATGGCTTGGGGAGCAGGGGAACTAGCACAGATACGCAGTATTTT. The encoded protein is CASSYGLGSRGTSTDTQYF.

This clonotype was recorded at least ten times. This chain links TRBV7-8 with TRBJ2-1; either TRBD1 or TRBD2 may supply D (6 bases each). Trimming removed 0 bases from V and 4 bases from J, with 10 bases in between. The CDR3 consists of 15 residues. Germline V gene lookup returns CDR1 SGHVS and CDR2 FQNEAQ. The CDR3 is CASSLARGQYNEQFF. In DNA form, the CDR3 reads TGTGCCAGCAGCTTAGCGCGGGGACAATACAATGAGCAGTTCTTC.

The CDR3 region has the DNA TGCGCCAGCAGCCTTCGGGAGGGAAGCAATGAGCAGTTCTTC. It translates to CASSLREGSNEQFF. V usage is TRBV10-1 and J usage is TRBJ2-1; TRBD2 matches at 8 bases. The CDR3 contains 14 residues. Germline CDR1 reads WNHNN; CDR2 reads SYGVQD (reference sequence). The V gene end was trimmed by 6 bases and the J gene end by 6 bases; junction bases not matched to a gene: 7.

The table lists this clonotype with many counts. This chain links TRBV11-2 with TRBJ1-5; unclear D gene. Per the germline V gene, CDR1 is SGHAT and CDR2 is FQNNGV. Trimming took off 0 bases at V and 0 bases at J, with 9 bases between the two ends. This CDR3 is built from 16 residues. DNA for the CDR3: TGTGCCAGCAGCTTAGATCCCGGAGATAGCAATCAGCCCCAGCATTTT. This gives the protein CASSLDPGDSNQPQHF.

This clonotype was observed a few times. The V call is TRBV18, the J call TRBJ2-1, with TRBD1 matching 7 bases. The CDR3 extends over 14 amino acids. V was clipped by 3 bases and J by 6 bases; unmatched bases: 5. Germline CDR1 reads KGHSH; CDR2 reads LQKENI. CDR3 region: CASSPTGSANEQFF. CDR3 in DNA: TGTGCCAGCTCACCGACAGGGTCCGCCAATGAGCAGTTCTTC.

In this sample, this clonotype turned up many times. This chain connects TRBV2 to TRBJ2-3, with D unclear. V lost 6 bases, J lost 1 base, and 8 bases lay in between. The CDR3 covers 13 residues. Germline V CDR1 and CDR2: SNHLY, FYNNEI. CDR3 protein: CASSGLGTDTQYF. In nucleotides, the CDR3 is TGTGCCAGCAGCGGCCTCGGCACAGATACGCAGTATTTT.

Note on this clonotype: Since a much larger clone is just one base distant, this may be a read error. The chain recombines TRBV29-1 with TRBJ1-2; D is unresolved. CDR3 size: 13 residues. Germline V gene lookup returns CDR1 SQVTM and CDR2 ANQGSEA. CDR3: CSVEVDLPEGYAF. CDR3 coding DNA: TGCAGCGTTGAAGTGGACCTCCCGGAGGGCTACGCCTTC.